This passage covers 25 T cell receptor beta chains from one sample sequenced in a study of PD-1 blockade in classical Hodgkin lymphoma. Clones were sequenced by immunoSEQ multiplex PCR, and TCRdb holds only the in-frame ones, with some missing. Of around 60,000 clones detected, roughly 91% appear once; the ten largest clones hold 5.4%. Brentuximab vedotin exposure varied, and every patient relapsed after autologous stem cell transplantation. The sequenced sample was peripheral blood mononuclear cells (PBMCs), obtained before the second cycle of nivolumab. These receptors all stem from a human donor with classical Hodgkin lymphoma.

The rearrangement joins TRBV7-2 to TRBJ1-3; a possible D gene is TRBD1 (5 bases). The germline CDR1 and CDR2 sequences are SGHTA and FQGNSA. The V end lost 4 bases, the J end lost 1 base, and 14 bases lay between the germline ends. The length of the CDR3 is 16 residues. Written as DNA, the CDR3 is TGTGCCAGCAGCTCGGAGGGGTCCCTATCTGGAAACACCATATATTTT. Translation gives CASSSEGSLSGNTIYF.

The sample holds one count of this clone. The chain recombines TRBV18 with TRBJ1-1; D call uncertain. CDR1 is KGHSH and CDR2 is LQKENI in the germline V gene. The CDR3 spans 12 residues. Trimming took off 7 bases at V and 6 bases at J, with 12 bases between the two ends. CDR3 sequence: CASWRTRPEAFF. The CDR3 DNA follows: TGTGCCAGCTGGAGGACGAGGCCTGAAGCTTTCTTT.

The chain joins TRBV5-1 to TRBJ2-5; the match to TRBD2 covers 9 bases. The CDR3 is 16 amino acids. The junction had 6 bases not matched to a gene; V was cut back by 1 base and J by 2 bases. Germline V gene sequence: CDR1 SGHRS, CDR2 YFSETQ. The CDR3 coding sequence is TGCGCCAGCAGCTTGTTGGGAGCGGGGGGACAAGAGACCCAGTACTTC. Translating gives CASSLLGAGGQETQYF.

The J gene is TRBJ1-4, the V gene TRBV5-1; 8 nucleotides agree with TRBD1. CDR3 length: 15 amino acids. Trimming cost V 0 bases and J 8 bases; bases outside gene matches: 6. Germline V gene sequence: CDR1 SGHRS, CDR2 YFSETQ. The CDR3 DNA reads as TGCGCCAGCAGCTTGGGCCGACAGGGGTCGGAAAAACTGTTTTTT. It yields the protein CASSLGRQGSEKLFF.

The chain recombines TRBV5-1 with TRBJ1-2; 7 bases align to TRBD1. CDR3 size: 15 residues. The ends lost 3 bases at V and 8 bases at J; junction bases unmatched: 13. Per the germline V gene, CDR1 is SGHRS and CDR2 is YFSETQ. CDR3 residues: CASSSTGAHGLGYTF. CDR3 DNA sequence: TGCGCCAGCAGCTCCACAGGGGCCCACGGCCTCGGCTACACCTTC. Supplemented by reference TRBV5-1 and TRBJ1-2, the full variable domain reads KAGVTQTPRYLIKTRGQQVTLSCSPISGHRSVSWYQQTPGQGLQFLFEYFSETQRNKGNFPGRFSGRQFSNSRSEMNVSTLELGDSALYLCASSSTGAHGLGYTFGSGTRLTVV.

The rearrangement links TRBV19 to TRBJ1-6; a weak D match, TRBD1 (6 bases). V lost 5 bases, J lost 14 bases, and 10 bases lay in between. The germline V gene encodes CDR1 LNHDA and CDR2 SQIVND (reference sequence). The CDR3 sequence is 11 residues long. CDR3 sequence reads: CASSGSGALHF. DNA of the CDR3: TGTGCCAGTAGTGGTTCAGGGGCCCTCCACTTT.

A single count supports this clone. The rearrangement links TRBV7-9 to TRBJ2-1, with D maybe TRBD1 (6 bases). The V gene lost 5 bases and the J gene lost 13 bases, with 15 bases spanning the gap. The CDR3 consists of 12 residues. Germline lookup yields CDR1 SEHNR and CDR2 FQNEAQ (reference sequence). The chain's CDR3 is CASSLPGAAQFF. The CDR3 DNA sequence: TGTGCCAGCAGCCTCCCAGGGGCAGCCCAGTTCTTC. Combining the CDR3 with reference TRBV7-9 and TRBJ2-1 gives the whole variable domain DTGVSQNPRHKITKRGQNVTFRCDPISEHNRLYWYRQTLGQGPEFLTYFQNEAQLEKSRLLSDRFSAERPKGSFSTLEIQRTEQGDSAMYLCASSLPGAAQFFGPGTRLTVL.

The gene calls are TRBV7-9 and TRBJ1-6; 8 bases map to TRBD1. The V gene's germline CDR1 is SEHNR and CDR2 FQNEAQ (reference sequence). V shed 3 bases, J shed 10 bases, and the junction held 14 bases outside the gene matches. The CDR3 spans 17 residues. The CDR3 sequence: CASSLSGTGGRRSPLHF. CDR3 DNA: TGTGCCAGCAGCTTGTCCGGGACAGGAGGACGGCGGTCACCCCTCCACTTT. Complete variable domain (other parts from reference TRBV7-9 and TRBJ1-6): DTGVSQNPRHKITKRGQNVTFRCDPISEHNRLYWYRQTLGQGPEFLTYFQNEAQLEKSRLLSDRFSAERPKGSFSTLEIQRTEQGDSAMYLCASSLSGTGGRRSPLHFGNGTRLTVT.

The V and J genes are TRBV15 and TRBJ1-2; a possible D gene is TRBD1 (5 bases). Trimming took off 0 bases at V and 7 bases at J, with 12 bases between the two ends. Per germline, CDR1 LNHNV and CDR2 YYDKDF (reference sequence). The CDR3 is 14 residues long. The CDR3 nucleotides read TGTGCCACCAGCAGAGATACAGGATCCTCTGGCTACACCTTC. Translated, it gives CATSRDTGSSGYTF.

The V and J genes are TRBV7-9 and TRBJ1-2; 7 positions agree with TRBD1. Germline CDR1 reads SEHNR; CDR2 reads FQNEAQ (reference sequence). The CDR3 covers 13 residues. After removal of 7 bases from V and 5 bases from J, the junction contained 7 bases not matched to a gene. The CDR3 sequence is CASNPKGQYGYTF. DNA of the CDR3: TGTGCCAGCAATCCTAAGGGACAGTATGGCTACACCTTC.

The chain couples TRBV4-1 to TRBJ1-5, with D perhaps TRBD1 (5 bases). Germline CDR1 and CDR2: MGHRA and YSYEKL. Between the trimmed V and J ends, which lost 0 bases and 15 bases, there was a span of 18 bases. This CDR3 has 14 amino acids. CDR3 coding DNA: TGCGCCAGCAGCCAAGATGTCTATGTACAGGTAATGCATTTT. This translates into CASSQDVYVQVMHF.

The chain couples TRBV5-1 to TRBJ2-7; 11 bases are shared with TRBD2. The CDR3 is 17 amino acids. Trimming took 3 bases from V and 0 from J; bases not matched to a gene: 8. Germline CDR1 and CDR2: SGHRS and YFSETQ. This chain's CDR3 is CASSSGLAGTSSYEQYF. The DNA for the CDR3 is TGCGCCAGCAGCTCCGGACTAGCGGGTACCAGCTCCTACGAGCAGTACTTC.

This clone was recorded only once. The CDR3 coding sequence is TGTGCCAGCAGCTTTCACAGGGGGTACTATGGCTACACCTTC. This encodes CASSFHRGYYGYTF. The chain has TRBV7-8 and TRBJ1-2, with 8 positions matching TRBD1. The V gene's germline CDR1 is SGHVS and CDR2 FQNEAQ. The CDR3 extends over 14 amino acids. Germline trimming cut 3 bases from V and 3 bases from J; bases unmatched to any gene: 3.

The rearrangement joins TRBV7-8 to TRBJ1-1; no clear D gene. The length of the CDR3 is 16 residues. Germline V gives CDR1 SGHVS, CDR2 FQNEAQ. Trimming removed 0 bases at V and 0 bases at J, with 11 bases between. The CDR3 region has the DNA TGTGCCAGCAGCTTAGCAGGGCGAGGGCTGAACACTGAAGCTTTCTTT. Residues: CASSLAGRGLNTEAFF.

The chain recombines TRBV7-3 with TRBJ1-1; D is unresolved. The CDR3 sequence is 15 residues long. Trimming removed 5 bases from V and 6 bases from J, with 19 bases in between. Germline V gene lookup returns CDR1 SGHTA and CDR2 FQGTGA. Written as DNA, the CDR3 is TGTGCCAGCAGCCTTGGAGGCGAGGTCAACGCTGAAGCTTTCTTT. Translation gives CASSLGGEVNAEAFF.

The chain couples TRBV11-3 to TRBJ2-1; 8 nucleotides agree with TRBD2. This CDR3 is 15 amino acids long. The V gene end was trimmed by 3 bases and the J gene end by 5 bases; junction bases not matched to a gene: 6. Per germline, CDR1 SGHNT and CDR2 YENEEA. CDR3 loop: CASSLMRGANNEQFF. DNA for the CDR3: TGTGCCAGCAGCTTGATGCGGGGGGCCAACAATGAGCAGTTCTTC.

This chain links TRBV6-1 with TRBJ1-1; 9 positions agree with TRBD1. Germline CDR1 and CDR2: MNHNS and SASEGT. CDR3 size: 16 residues. The junction had 4 bases not matched to a gene; V was cut back by 2 bases and J by 0 bases. CDR3 region: CASSEFGTGLNTEAFF. The CDR3 DNA follows: TGTGCCAGCAGTGAATTCGGGACAGGGTTGAACACTGAAGCTTTCTTT.

The chain carries TRBV25-1 and TRBJ1-4, with D perhaps matching TRBD1 (6 bases). This CDR3 has 11 amino acids. Germline V gene lookup returns CDR1 MGHDK and CDR2 SYGVNS. V shed 9 bases and J shed 5 bases, with 7 bases lying between them. CDR3 sequence reads: CASTGNEKLFF. DNA of the CDR3: TGTGCCAGTACAGGGAATGAAAAACTGTTTTTT.

V usage is TRBV5-1 and J usage is TRBJ2-2; D remains unclear. This CDR3 comprises 17 residues. CDR1 and CDR2 from the germline V gene are SGHRS and YFSETQ. The V end lost 6 bases, the J end lost 6 bases, and 24 bases lay between the germline ends. The CDR3 region is CASTASPVAGGPGELFF. CDR3 DNA sequence: TGCGCCAGCACCGCTTCCCCGGTGGCAGGTGGCCCCGGGGAGCTGTTTTTT.

The V call is TRBV27, the J call TRBJ2-1; 12 nucleotides match TRBD2. The CDR3 length is 16 residues. V shed 2 bases and J 4 bases; nucleotides not matched to a gene: 3. Germline V CDR1 and CDR2: MNHEY, SMNVEV (reference sequence). The CDR3 reads CASSLLAGGLYNEQFF. CDR3 DNA: TGTGCCAGCAGTTTACTAGCGGGGGGGCTGTACAATGAGCAGTTCTTC.

The V and J genes are TRBV5-1 and TRBJ1-5; TRBD1 aligns across 7 bases. The CDR3 totals 15 residues. After removal of 0 bases from V and 1 base from J, the junction contained 1 base not matched to a gene. Germline V CDR1 and CDR2: SGHRS, YFSETQ. CDR3 coding DNA: TGCGCCAGCAGCTTGGAGGGGGCGAGCAATCAGCCCCAGCATTTT. Protein: CASSLEGASNQPQHF.

The chain recombines TRBV7-8 with TRBJ2-2, with D unresolved. Trimming removed 3 bases from V and 3 bases from J, with 20 bases in between. This CDR3 comprises 18 residues. Per germline, CDR1 SGHVS and CDR2 FQNEAQ. As DNA, the CDR3 is TGTGCCAGCAGCTTTAGACCCTCTGGGGTGATGGACACCGGGGAGCTGTTTTTT. This translates into CASSFRPSGVMDTGELFF.

This rearrangement joins TRBV19 to TRBJ1-5, with D maybe TRBD1 (5 bases). The V gene's germline CDR1 is LNHDA and CDR2 SQIVND (reference sequence). V lost 5 bases, J lost 7 bases, and 15 bases lay in between. The CDR3 spans 14 residues. The CDR3 region has the DNA TGTGCCAGTAGTCCAACGTCCGGGGGGCAGCCCCAGCATTTT. Its protein is CASSPTSGGQPQHF.

CDR3: CASSLLKGFGELFF. CDR3 nucleotides: TGTGCCAGCAGTTTGTTGAAGGGATTCGGGGAGCTGTTTTTT. The V call is TRBV6-5, the J call TRBJ2-2; D not resolved. The germline gives CDR1 MNHEY, CDR2 SVGAGI. Trimming cost V 4 bases and J 7 bases, with 13 bases left between them. CDR3 size: 14 residues.

This chain connects TRBV5-1 to TRBJ1-2, with D possibly being TRBD1 (5 bases). CDR3 length: 12 amino acids. CDR1 and CDR2 (germline): SGHRS, YFSETQ. V gave up 2 bases and J gave up 8 bases, with 10 bases separating them. CDR3 sequence: CASSFDGAGYTF. CDR3 coding DNA: TGCGCCAGCAGCTTTGATGGGGCGGGCTACACCTTC. Full variable domain (outside the CDR3, taken from reference TRBV5-1 and TRBJ1-2): KAGVTQTPRYLIKTRGQQVTLSCSPISGHRSVSWYQQTPGQGLQFLFEYFSETQRNKGNFPGRFSGRQFSNSRSEMNVSTLELGDSALYLCASSFDGAGYTFGSGTRLTVV.